The rows below give T cell receptor beta chains drawn from one sample of a study of blood T cell repertoires in COVID-19. Here immunoSEQ multiplex PCR was the method, and the copy in TCRdb shows in-frame clones only, minus some. Altogether some 250,000 clones are present, over 75% being singletons, with the ten largest covering approximately 8.7%. Material for sequencing was peripheral blood. These receptor sequences come from a woman of 80 years or more with acute or convalescent COVID-19. The CDR3 runs from the conserved cysteine through the conserved F or W. The D gene is left open where the match is weak. Size is stated for part of the rows, as once, few or many counts, or as a class when the clone is expanded.

V gene: TRBV5-4
clone size: NA
D gene: TRBD2
CDR3 length: 15
J gene: TRBJ2-7
CDR3 protein: CASSWTSGGAYEQYF
CDR3 DNA: TGTGCCAGCAGCTGGACTAGCGGGGGGGCTTACGAGCAGTACTTC

V gene: TRBV20-1
clone size: NA
D gene: NA
CDR3 length: 13
J gene: TRBJ1-6
CDR3 protein: CSASGDTNSPLHF
CDR3 DNA: TGCAGTGCTAGTGGGGACACAAATTCACCCCTCCACTTT

V gene: TRBV28
clone size: NA
D gene: TRBD1
CDR3 length: 14
J gene: TRBJ1-2
CDR3 protein: CASSSSDRVGGYTF
CDR3 DNA: TGTGCCAGCAGTTCCTCGGACAGGGTGGGTGGCTACACCTTC

V gene: TRBV6-5
clone size: NA
D gene: TRBD1
CDR3 length: 14
J gene: TRBJ2-7
CDR3 protein: CASTRTGNQYEQYF
CDR3 DNA: TGTGCCAGCACCAGGACAGGTAACCAATACGAGCAGTACTTC

V gene: TRBV2
clone size: few
D gene: NA
CDR3 length: 16
J gene: TRBJ1-6
CDR3 protein: CASSEAQGWSNSPLHF
CDR3 DNA: TGTGCCAGCAGTGAAGCTCAGGGGTGGTCTAATTCACCCCTCCACTTT

V gene: TRBV19
clone size: NA
D gene: NA
CDR3 length: 14
J gene: TRBJ2-2
CDR3 protein: CASRIGENTGELFF
CDR3 DNA: TGTGCCAGTAGGATCGGGGAGAACACCGGGGAGCTGTTTTTT

V gene: TRBV7-2
clone size: NA
D gene: TRBD2
CDR3 length: 13
J gene: TRBJ2-1
CDR3 protein: CASSLEDVTSGFF
CDR3 DNA: TGTGCCAGCAGCCTAGAGGACGTGACTAGCGGGTTCTTC

V gene: TRBV28
clone size: once
D gene: NA
CDR3 length: 13
J gene: TRBJ1-2
CDR3 protein: CASSFFGEDGYTF
CDR3 DNA: TGTGCCAGCAGTTTTTTCGGGGAGGATGGCTACACCTTC

V gene: TRBV6-5
clone size: NA
D gene: NA
CDR3 length: 15
J gene: TRBJ1-2
CDR3 protein: CASRAGVLSNYGYTF
CDR3 DNA: TGTGCCAGCAGGGCAGGGGTTCTATCTAACTATGGCTACACCTTC

V gene: TRBV5-4
clone size: NA
D gene: TRBD2
CDR3 length: 15
J gene: TRBJ2-1
CDR3 protein: CASSMTSGSHNEQFF
CDR3 DNA: TGTGCCAGCAGTATGACTAGCGGGAGCCACAATGAGCAGTTCTTC

V gene: TRBV30
clone size: NA
D gene: NA
CDR3 length: 13
J gene: TRBJ1-1
CDR3 protein: CAWSGQVNTEAFF
CDR3 DNA: TGTGCCTGGAGTGGCCAGGTGAACACTGAAGCTTTCTTT

V gene: TRBV5-1
clone size: NA
D gene: NA
CDR3 length: 13
J gene: TRBJ2-7
CDR3 protein: CASSLGQGNEQYF
CDR3 DNA: TGCGCCAGCAGCTTGGGGCAGGGCAACGAGCAGTACTTC

V gene: TRBV9
clone size: NA
D gene: NA
CDR3 length: 14
J gene: TRBJ1-6
CDR3 protein: CASSVETGGSPLHF
CDR3 DNA: TGTGCCAGCAGCGTTGAGACAGGAGGTTCACCCCTCCACTTT

V gene: TRBV2
clone size: NA
D gene: TRBD1
CDR3 length: 16
J gene: TRBJ2-2
CDR3 protein: CASRARKGATTGELFF
CDR3 DNA: TGTGCCAGCAGAGCCAGGAAGGGGGCGACCACCGGGGAGCTGTTTTTT

V gene: TRBV28
clone size: few
D gene: TRBD2
CDR3 length: 16
J gene: TRBJ2-1
CDR3 protein: CASSLRGPAAGGGQFF
CDR3 DNA: TGTGCCAGCAGTTTAAGGGGACCCGCTGCGGGGGGTGGGCAGTTCTTC

V gene: TRBV28
clone size: NA
D gene: TRBD2
CDR3 length: 16
J gene: TRBJ2-5
CDR3 protein: CASSPPLLAPRETQYF
CDR3 DNA: TGTGCCAGCAGCCCGCCGTTACTAGCGCCACGGGAGACCCAGTACTTC

V gene: TRBV5-1
clone size: NA
D gene: TRBD1
CDR3 length: 14
J gene: TRBJ1-1
CDR3 protein: CASSSTGLNTEAFF
CDR3 DNA: TGCGCCAGCAGCTCGACAGGGCTGAACACTGAAGCTTTCTTT

V gene: TRBV2
clone size: NA
D gene: NA
CDR3 length: 15
J gene: TRBJ2-1
CDR3 protein: CASSEEDSSYNEQFF
CDR3 DNA: TGTGCCAGCAGTGAAGAAGACAGTAGCTACAATGAGCAGTTCTTC

V gene: TRBV3-1/TRBV3-2
clone size: NA
D gene: NA
CDR3 length: 14
J gene: TRBJ2-3
CDR3 protein: CASSPWTSTDTQYF
CDR3 DNA: TGTGCCAGCAGCCCATGGACTAGCACAGATACGCAGTATTTT

V gene: TRBV7-2
clone size: NA
D gene: NA
CDR3 length: 14
J gene: TRBJ1-1
CDR3 protein: CASSALVMNTEAFF
CDR3 DNA: TGTGCCAGCAGCGCTCTAGTTATGAACACTGAAGCTTTCTTT

V gene: TRBV20-1
clone size: NA
D gene: TRBD1
CDR3 length: 14
J gene: TRBJ2-1
CDR3 protein: CSASRPGGYNEQFF
CDR3 DNA: TGCAGTGCTAGTAGGCCAGGGGGCTACAATGAGCAGTTCTTC

V gene: TRBV28
clone size: once
D gene: NA
CDR3 length: 18
J gene: TRBJ2-5
CDR3 protein: CASSKPRPKASGRETQYF
CDR3 DNA: TGTGCCAGCAGCAAACCTAGACCGAAAGCCTCAGGGCGAGAGACCCAGTACTTC

V gene: TRBV6-6
clone size: NA
D gene: TRBD2
CDR3 length: 14
J gene: TRBJ2-3
CDR3 protein: CASRLAEDTDTQYF
CDR3 DNA: TGTGCCAGCAGACTAGCGGAGGACACAGATACGCAGTATTTT

V gene: TRBV7-9
clone size: NA
D gene: NA
CDR3 length: 14
J gene: TRBJ2-5
CDR3 protein: CASSTDSGGETQYF
CDR3 DNA: TGTGCCAGCAGCACCGACTCAGGAGGGGAGACCCAGTACTTC

V gene: TRBV28
clone size: NA
D gene: TRBD1
CDR3 length: 14
J gene: TRBJ2-7
CDR3 protein: CASSPRGQGDEQYF
CDR3 DNA: TGTGCCAGCAGTCCCCGGGGACAGGGTGACGAGCAGTACTTC

V gene: TRBV7-6
clone size: once
D gene: NA
CDR3 length: 16
J gene: TRBJ2-1
CDR3 protein: CASSLEALASSNEQFF
CDR3 DNA: TGTGCCAGCAGCTTAGAGGCGCTAGCGTCGTCTAATGAGCAGTTCTTC

V gene: TRBV12-3/TRBV12-4
clone size: NA
D gene: NA
CDR3 length: 13
J gene: TRBJ2-5
CDR3 protein: CASSLEGGETQYF
CDR3 DNA: TGTGCCAGCAGTTTAGAGGGGGGGGAGACCCAGTACTTC

V gene: TRBV20-1
clone size: once
D gene: TRBD1
CDR3 length: 18
J gene: TRBJ1-3
CDR3 protein: CSASRGLVRGPGGNTIYF
CDR3 DNA: TGCAGTGCTAGTCGGGGTTTGGTAAGGGGGCCAGGAGGAAACACCATATATTTT

V gene: TRBV19
clone size: NA
D gene: NA
CDR3 length: 15
J gene: TRBJ2-2
CDR3 protein: CASSIPRGRTGELFF
CDR3 DNA: TGTGCCAGTAGTATCCCCAGGGGTAGGACCGGGGAGCTGTTTTTT

V gene: TRBV7-9
clone size: NA
D gene: NA
CDR3 length: 13
J gene: TRBJ1-1
CDR3 protein: CASSTPGVSEAFF
CDR3 DNA: TGTGCCAGCAGCACCCCAGGGGTTTCTGAAGCTTTCTTT

V gene: TRBV5-1
clone size: few
D gene: TRBD2
CDR3 length: 17
J gene: TRBJ2-3
CDR3 protein: CASSLGAGLAQTDTQYF
CDR3 DNA: TGCGCCAGCAGCTTGGGAGCGGGACTAGCCCAAACTGATACGCAGTATTTT